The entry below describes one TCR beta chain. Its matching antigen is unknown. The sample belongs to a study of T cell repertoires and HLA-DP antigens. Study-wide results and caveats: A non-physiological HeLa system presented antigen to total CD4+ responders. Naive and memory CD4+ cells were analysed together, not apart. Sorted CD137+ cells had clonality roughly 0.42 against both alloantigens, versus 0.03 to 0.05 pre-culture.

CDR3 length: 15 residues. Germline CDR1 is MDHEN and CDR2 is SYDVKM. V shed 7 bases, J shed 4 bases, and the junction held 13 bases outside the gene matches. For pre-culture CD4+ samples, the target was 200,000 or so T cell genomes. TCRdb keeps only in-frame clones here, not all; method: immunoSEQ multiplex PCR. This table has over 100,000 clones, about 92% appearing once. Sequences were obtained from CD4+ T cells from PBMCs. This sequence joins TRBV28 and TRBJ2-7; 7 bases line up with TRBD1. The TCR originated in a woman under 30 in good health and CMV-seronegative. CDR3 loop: CASKRTGSVQYEQYV. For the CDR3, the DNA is TGTGCCAGCAAAAGGACAGGTTCAGTCCAGTACGAGCAGTACGTC.